These T cell receptor beta chains were read from a single sample in a study of control samples from healthy donors and cancer patients. Sequenced by immunoSEQ multiplex PCR; TCRdb stores in-frame clones only, minus some. Among about 49,000 clones listed, approximately 86% were seen once. Sequenced sample: PBMCs. The source is a woman between 50 and 59 years old with lung cancer. CDR3s include the opening cysteine and the closing phenylalanine or tryptophan. Fields, in order: D gene, V gene, J gene, clone size, CDR3 protein, CDR3 DNA. A D gene is named only where the DNA matches it firmly. Clone size is given for some rows only: seen once, a few or many times, or a class if the clone is expanded.

D: NA; V: TRBV10-2; J: TRBJ1-1; size: NA; CDR3: CASSWGSGTEAFF; DNA: TGCGCCAGCAGTTGGGGGAGTGGCACTGAAGCTTTCTTT
D: NA; V: TRBV6-2/TRBV6-3; J: TRBJ1-5; size: few; CDR3: CASSLRAGNSNQPQHF; DNA: TGTGCCAGCAGTTTGAGGGCAGGGAATAGCAATCAGCCCCAGCATTTT
D: NA; V: TRBV19; J: TRBJ1-1; size: NA; CDR3: CASSTQGIGDTEAFF; DNA: TGTGCCAGTAGTACACAGGGTATTGGGGACACTGAAGCTTTCTTT
D: TRBD2; V: TRBV9; J: TRBJ2-2; size: NA; CDR3: CASSAGSGGGAGTGELFF; DNA: TGTGCCAGCAGCGCGGGGAGCGGGGGGGGCGCAGGGACCGGGGAGCTGTTTTTT
D: NA; V: TRBV2; J: TRBJ1-5; size: NA; CDR3: CASSDPGQPQHF; DNA: TGTGCCAGCAGTGATCCCGGGCAGCCCCAGCATTTT
D: NA; V: TRBV3-1/TRBV3-2; J: TRBJ2-1; size: NA; CDR3: CASSRQDFYNEQFF; DNA: TGTGCCAGCAGCCGACAGGACTTCTACAATGAGCAGTTCTTC
D: NA; V: TRBV2; J: TRBJ1-1; size: NA; CDR3: CASSESQGGEAFF; DNA: TGTGCCAGCAGTGAGTCGCAGGGCGGTGAAGCTTTCTTT
D: NA; V: TRBV9; J: TRBJ1-1; size: few; CDR3: CASSGTVWSTEAFF; DNA: TGTGCCAGCAGTGGAACGGTATGGAGCACTGAAGCTTTCTTT
D: NA; V: TRBV5-8; J: TRBJ1-3; size: NA; CDR3: CASSSERHSGNTIYF; DNA: TGTGCCAGCAGCTCCGAGAGGCACTCTGGAAACACCATATATTTT
D: NA; V: TRBV7-9; J: TRBJ1-1; size: once; CDR3: CASSPTVGDGAFF; DNA: TGTGCCAGCAGCCCAACAGTCGGTGACGGAGCTTTCTTT
D: NA; V: TRBV27; J: TRBJ1-1; size: once; CDR3: CASSTTGHGNTEAFF; DNA: TGTGCCAGCAGTACCACGGGACACGGGAACACTGAAGCTTTCTTT
D: TRBD2; V: TRBV20-1; J: TRBJ2-3; size: once; CDR3: CSASPAGGTDTQYF; DNA: TGCAGTGCTAGTCCGGCGGGGGGGACAGATACGCAGTATTTT
D: TRBD1; V: TRBV18; J: TRBJ1-2; size: NA; CDR3: CASSPPGGADYGYTF; DNA: TGTGCCAGCTCACCTCCAGGGGGCGCCGACTATGGCTACACCTTC
D: NA; V: TRBV19; J: TRBJ1-2; size: few; CDR3: CASSTRDGFRF; DNA: TGTGCCAGTAGTACGAGGGACGGATTTAGGTTC
D: NA; V: TRBV7-9; J: TRBJ2-1; size: NA; CDR3: CASKMVNNEQFF; DNA: TGTGCCAGCAAAATGGTGAACAATGAGCAGTTCTTC
D: TRBD1; V: TRBV27; J: TRBJ1-2; size: NA; CDR3: CASSLRQGIYGYTF; DNA: TGTGCCAGCAGTCTCCGACAGGGAATCTATGGCTACACCTTC
D: NA; V: TRBV7-6; J: TRBJ1-1; size: NA; CDR3: CASSLEVNTEAFF; DNA: TGTGCCAGCAGCTTAGAGGTGAACACTGAAGCTTTCTTT
D: TRBD2; V: TRBV27; J: TRBJ2-5; size: NA; CDR3: CATRTSGGAETQYF; DNA: TGTGCCACCAGGACTAGCGGGGGGGCGGAGACCCAGTACTTC
D: TRBD1; V: TRBV5-1; J: TRBJ1-4; size: NA; CDR3: CASTVETGVEKLFF; DNA: TGCGCCAGCACTGTAGAGACAGGGGTCGAAAAACTGTTTTTT
D: NA; V: TRBV9; J: TRBJ1-6; size: NA; CDR3: CASGEGSPRYNSPLHF; DNA: TGTGCCAGCGGAGAGGGTTCCCCCCGTTATAATTCACCCCTCCACTTT
D: TRBD2; V: TRBV7-2; J: TRBJ2-5; size: NA; CDR3: CASSLREGGETQYF; DNA: TGTGCCAGCAGCTTAAGGGAGGGAGGAGAGACCCAGTACTTC
D: TRBD1; V: TRBV9; J: TRBJ1-2; size: NA; CDR3: CASSATVQGDGYTF; DNA: TGTGCCAGCAGCGCAACCGTGCAGGGGGATGGCTACACCTTC
D: NA; V: TRBV27; J: TRBJ1-1; size: NA; CDR3: CASSFAGVNTEAFF; DNA: TGTGCCAGCAGTTTTGCGGGGGTTAACACTGAAGCTTTCTTT
D: NA; V: TRBV12-3/TRBV12-4; J: TRBJ1-2; size: NA; CDR3: CASSRTGKYGYTF; DNA: TGTGCCAGCAGCCGTACAGGGAAATATGGCTACACCTTC
D: NA; V: TRBV2; J: TRBJ1-1; size: NA; CDR3: CASSAGLNTEAFF; DNA: TGTGCCAGCAGTGCAGGGTTGAACACTGAAGCTTTCTTT
D: NA; V: TRBV12-3/TRBV12-4; J: TRBJ1-5; size: NA; CDR3: CASSFKYNQPQHF; DNA: TGTGCCAGCAGTTTCAAGTACAATCAGCCCCAGCATTTT
D: NA; V: TRBV19; J: TRBJ1-2; size: once; CDR3: CAAPPLTAEYGYTF; DNA: TGTGCGGCGCCTCCTTTGACAGCTGAATATGGCTACACCTTC
D: NA; V: TRBV6-2/TRBV6-3; J: TRBJ2-3; size: NA; CDR3: CASSYSTSSTDTQYF; DNA: TGTGCCAGCAGTTACAGTACCTCTAGCACAGATACGCAGTATTTT
D: NA; V: TRBV20-1; J: TRBJ2-1; size: NA; CDR3: CSARDRNEQFF; DNA: TGCAGTGCTAGAGATCGGAATGAGCAGTTCTTC
D: NA; V: TRBV3-1/TRBV3-2; J: TRBJ2-2; size: once; CDR3: CASSRTSGLTGELFF; DNA: TGTGCCAGCAGCCGTACCTCAGGCTTGACCGGGGAGCTGTTTTTT
D: TRBD2; V: TRBV29-1; J: TRBJ2-1; size: once; CDR3: CSVEITGLAGGLTEQFF; DNA: TGCAGCGTTGAGATAACCGGACTAGCGGGGGGCCTAACCGAGCAGTTCTTC
D: NA; V: TRBV12-3/TRBV12-4; J: TRBJ1-1; size: NA; CDR3: CASRGSSEAFF; DNA: TGTGCCAGCAGAGGTAGTTCTGAAGCTTTCTTT
D: NA; V: TRBV27; J: TRBJ1-2; size: NA; CDR3: CASSSNSRGGYGYTF; DNA: TGTGCCAGCAGTTCCAATTCCCGGGGGGGCTATGGCTACACCTTC
D: NA; V: TRBV19; J: TRBJ1-5; size: NA; CDR3: CASSIARPSNQPQHF; DNA: TGTGCCAGTAGTATAGCCAGGCCTAGCAATCAGCCCCAGCATTTT
D: NA; V: TRBV6-5; J: TRBJ1-2; size: NA; CDR3: CASSFAPALGYTF; DNA: TGTGCCAGCAGCTTCGCCCCCGCGCTTGGCTACACCTTC
D: NA; V: TRBV6-5; J: TRBJ1-3; size: NA; CDR3: CASSYSFERGNTIYF; DNA: TGTGCCAGCAGTTACTCGTTCGAACGAGGAAACACCATATATTTT
D: NA; V: TRBV12-3/TRBV12-4; J: TRBJ1-1; size: NA; CDR3: CASSLPTAEAFF; DNA: TGTGCCAGCAGTTTACCCACCGCTGAAGCCTTCTTT
D: TRBD1; V: TRBV6-2/TRBV6-3; J: TRBJ2-7; size: NA; CDR3: CASSLQGPSYEQYF; DNA: TGTGCCAGCAGTTTACAGGGGCCCTCCTACGAGCAGTACTTC
D: NA; V: TRBV28; J: TRBJ1-1; size: NA; CDR3: CASSLSRDTEAFF; DNA: TGTGCCAGCAGTTTATCTAGGGACACTGAAGCTTTCTTT